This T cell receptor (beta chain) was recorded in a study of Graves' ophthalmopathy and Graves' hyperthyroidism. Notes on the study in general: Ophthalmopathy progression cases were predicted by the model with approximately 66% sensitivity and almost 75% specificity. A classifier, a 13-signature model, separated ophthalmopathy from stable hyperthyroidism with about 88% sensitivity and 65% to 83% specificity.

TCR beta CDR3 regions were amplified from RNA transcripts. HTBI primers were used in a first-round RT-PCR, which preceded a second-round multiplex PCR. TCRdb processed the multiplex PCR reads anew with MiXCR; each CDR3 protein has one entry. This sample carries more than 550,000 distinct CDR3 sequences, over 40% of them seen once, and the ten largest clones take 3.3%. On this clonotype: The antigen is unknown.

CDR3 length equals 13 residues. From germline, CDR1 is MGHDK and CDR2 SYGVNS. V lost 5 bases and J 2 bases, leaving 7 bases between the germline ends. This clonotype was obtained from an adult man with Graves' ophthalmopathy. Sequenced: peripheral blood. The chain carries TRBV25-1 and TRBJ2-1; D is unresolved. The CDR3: CASSLATYNEQFF. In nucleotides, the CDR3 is TGTGCCAGCAGTCTCGCGACCTACAATGAGCAGTTCTTC.